This entry lists 19 T cell receptor beta chains sequenced from one sample in a study of cytomegalovirus exposure and HLA in healthy donors. It was with 60 Vbeta and 13 Jbeta primers that the PCR ran. Some clones are missing from TCRdb's copy, which holds only in-frame ones; the method was immunoSEQ multiplex PCR. The sample carries 85,000 to 100,000 clones, under 80% recorded once. The specimen was PBMCs. Receptor source: a human donor in good health.

The J gene is TRBJ1-4, the V gene TRBV7-9, with 10 bases fitting TRBD1. This CDR3 region has 15 residues. V shed 4 bases, J shed 7 bases, and the junction held 6 bases outside the gene matches. The germline gives CDR1 SEHNR, CDR2 FQNEAQ (reference sequence). CDR3 sequence (DNA): TGTGCCAGCAGCTCCCCGGGACAGGGGTCTGAAAAACTGTTTTTT. Amino acid sequence: CASSSPGQGSEKLFF. The entire variable domain, with the rest obtained from reference TRBV7-9 and TRBJ1-4, is as follows: DTGVSQNPRHKITKRGQNVTFRCDPISEHNRLYWYRQTLGQGPEFLTYFQNEAQLEKSRLLSDRFSAERPKGSFSTLEIQRTEQGDSAMYLCASSSPGQGSEKLFFGSGTQLSVL.

The chain combines TRBV18 with TRBJ2-2; 8 nucleotides match TRBD1. V dropped 1 base and J dropped 6; count of bases not matched to a gene: 4. The CDR3 is 15 residues long. Germline CDR1 KGHSH, CDR2 LQKENI. CDR3 in amino acids: CASSPQDREAGELFF. CDR3 DNA sequence: TGTGCCAGCTCACCACAGGACAGGGAGGCCGGGGAGCTGTTTTTT. The full variable domain, its missing parts supplied by reference TRBV18 and TRBJ2-2, is NAGVMQNPRHLVRRRGQEARLRCSPMKGHSHVYWYRQLPEEGLKFMVYLQKENIIDESGMPKERFSAEFPKEGPSILRIQQVVRGDSAAYFCASSPQDREAGELFFGEGSRLTVL.

Only a few counts were recorded for this clone. V usage is TRBV6-6 and J usage is TRBJ1-5; tentatively, D is TRBD1 (5 bases). The CDR3 runs 12 residues. Deletions cut 2 bases from V and 9 bases from J, with 8 bases between. Germline V lookup: CDR1 MNHNY, CDR2 SVGAGI (reference sequence). The CDR3 DNA sequence: TGTGCCAGCAGTTACGACAGCCGGCCCCAGCATTTT. This gives the protein CASSYDSRPQHF.

The chain carries TRBV6-5 and TRBJ1-5; no definite D call. Germline V lookup: CDR1 MNHEY, CDR2 SVGAGI. CDR3 length: 14 residues. Trimming pared 5 bases from V and 3 bases from J, leaving 11 bases between. The CDR3 DNA reads TGTGCCAGCAGTGATGCGGGAGCCAATCAGCCCCAGCATTTT. It specifies CASSDAGANQPQHF.

V usage is TRBV7-8 and J usage is TRBJ1-1, with TRBD1 identical over 8 bases. Germline trimming cut 3 bases from V and 7 bases from J; bases unmatched to any gene: 7. Germline V CDR1 and CDR2: SGHVS, FQNEAQ. The CDR3 sequence is 14 residues long. CDR3 in DNA: TGTGCCAGCAGCTTTACCCCACAGGGGGGTGAAGCTTTCTTT. As protein: CASSFTPQGGEAFF.

The V gene is TRBV7-9, the J gene TRBJ2-7; D remains ambiguous. V lost 3 bases and J lost 4, with 10 bases in between. Looked up from germline, CDR1 is SEHNR and CDR2 is FQNEAQ (reference sequence). This CDR3 is built from 13 residues. The CDR3: CASSFHQNYEQYF. DNA of the CDR3: TGTGCCAGCAGCTTCCATCAGAATTACGAGCAGTACTTC.

CDR3 coding DNA: TGTGCCAGTAGGGGGCCAGGGGGACAAGAGACCCAGTACTTC. Translated: CASRGPGGQETQYF. This chain uses TRBV19 with TRBJ2-5, with TRBD1 identical over 7 bases. Looked up from germline, CDR1 is LNHDA and CDR2 is SQIVND (reference sequence). V lost 6 bases and J lost 2; bases outside the gene matches: 6. The CDR3 has 14 amino acids.

This sequence joins TRBV7-2 and TRBJ2-1; D call uncertain. Germline lookup yields CDR1 SGHTA and CDR2 FQGNSA. V was clipped by 1 base and J by 10 bases, with 11 bases between them. The CDR3 loop spans 13 amino acids. The CDR3 bases are TGTGCCAGCAGCTTAGTTGAAGCCCGCGAGCAGTTCTTC. It encodes CASSLVEAREQFF. The full variable domain, in which reference TRBV7-2 and TRBJ2-1 provide the parts outside the CDR3, is GAGVSQSPSNKVTEKGKDVELRCDPISGHTALYWYRQSLGQGLEFLIYFQGNSAPDKSGLPSDRFSAERTGGSVSTLTIQRTQQEDSAVYLCASSLVEAREQFFGPGTRLTVL.

The CDR3 DNA follows: TGTGCCAGCAGCTTGATGGGGGCGAGCACAGATACGCAGTATTTT. Amino acid sequence: CASSLMGASTDTQYF. The chain links TRBV5-8 to TRBJ2-3; a weak D match, TRBD1 (6 bases). Germline-derived CDR1 and CDR2 are SGHTS and YDEGEE. With 1 base removed from V and 0 bases from J, the gap between germline ends came to 9 bases. The CDR3 runs 15 residues. Supplemented by reference TRBV5-8 and TRBJ2-3, the full variable domain reads EAGVTQSPTHLIKTRGQQATLRCSPISGHTSVYWYQQALGLGLQFLLWYDEGEERNRGNFPPRFSGRQFPNYSSELNVNALELEDSALYLCASSLMGASTDTQYFGPGTRLTVL.

V gene TRBV5-1 combines with J gene TRBJ2-1; 8 bases fit TRBD1. The CDR3 is 15 amino acids. J was trimmed by 4 bases and V by 0 bases; bases with no gene match: 3. In germline, CDR1 is SGHRS, CDR2 YFSETQ. The CDR3 DNA is TGCGCCAGCAGCTTGGTCGGACAGGGTTACAATGAGCAGTTCTTC. Amino acid sequence: CASSLVGQGYNEQFF.

J is TRBJ1-4 and V is TRBV5-1, with 8 bases matching TRBD1. The CDR3 has 14 amino acids. V dropped 5 bases and J dropped 8; count of bases not matched to a gene: 8. CDR1 SGHRS and CDR2 YFSETQ come from the germline V gene. CDR3 nucleotides: TGCGCCAGCAGTTCCGGACAGGGTAACGAAAAACTGTTTTTT. Its translation: CASSSGQGNEKLFF.

The chain joins TRBV2 to TRBJ1-2; 9 nucleotides match TRBD1. Germline CDR1 and CDR2: SNHLY and FYNNEI. V trimming: 4 bases; J trimming: 0 bases; junction bases outside the gene matches: 6. CDR3 length equals 16 residues. This CDR3 is CASSADRGIPNYGYTF. The CDR3 nucleotides read TGTGCCAGCAGTGCTGACAGGGGGATCCCTAACTATGGCTACACCTTC.

This sequence joins TRBV10-3 and TRBJ2-3; possibly TRBD2 for D (5 bases). Trimming stripped 8 bases from V and 2 bases from J, with 8 bases between. This CDR3 has 12 amino acids. Germline V gene data show CDR1 as ENHRY and CDR2 as SYGVKD. In DNA form, the CDR3 reads TGTGCCATCTCGACTACCACAGATACGCAGTATTTT. Amino acids: CAISTTTDTQYF.

The V gene is TRBV9, the J gene TRBJ2-7, with D hard to call. Trimming removed 1 base at V and 2 bases at J, with 7 bases between. CDR1 and CDR2 from the germline V gene are SGDLS and YYNGEE. The CDR3 totals 13 residues. CDR3 in DNA: TGTGCCAGCAGCGTATTCGACACCTACGAGCAGTACTTC. Amino acids: CASSVFDTYEQYF.

This chain connects TRBV19 to TRBJ1-1; possible D gene TRBD1, 6 bases. CDR3 length equals 15 residues. Germline-derived CDR1 and CDR2 are LNHDA and SQIVND (reference sequence). V lost 4 bases, J lost 0 bases, and 12 bases lay in between. The DNA of the CDR3 is TGTGCCAGTAGTAAACAGGGACAACTGAACACTGAAGCTTTCTTT. Encoded protein: CASSKQGQLNTEAFF.

The rearrangement joins TRBV11-3 to TRBJ2-5; 7 bases align to TRBD1. The germline V gene has CDR1 SGHNT and CDR2 YENEEA. Trimming removed 0 bases from V and 4 bases from J; junction bases left unmatched: 17. The CDR3 spans 19 residues. The CDR3, as DNA: TGTGCCAGCAGCTTAGAAATTGGGGACAGAGAGAGATATCCAGAGACCCAGTACTTC. Translated: CASSLEIGDRERYPETQYF.

The chain carries TRBV4-3 and TRBJ2-3, with TRBD2 matching 12 bases. Germline values: CDR1 LGHNA, CDR2 YSLEER. This CDR3 comprises 16 residues. V shed 4 bases, J shed 3 bases, and the junction held 5 bases outside the gene matches. CDR3: CASSPVTSGRTDTQYF. In nucleotides, the CDR3 is TGCGCCAGCAGCCCCGTGACTAGCGGGAGAACAGATACGCAGTATTTT.

This clone appeared a single time. This chain uses TRBV29-1 with TRBJ2-5, with 8 bases fitting TRBD2. Losses at the gene ends were 2 bases for V and 2 bases for J; bases not matched to a gene: 4. CDR1 and CDR2 (germline): SQVTM, ANQGSEA. This CDR3 has 14 amino acids. CDR3: CSVERSGGQETQYF. CDR3 sequence (DNA): TGCAGCGTTGAAAGGTCGGGAGGGCAAGAGACCCAGTACTTC.

A remark on this clone: One end of the junction is discordant with germline, which a read error may explain. The V and J genes are TRBV7-2 and TRBJ2-3; TRBD2 is a possible D gene (6 bases). Per germline, CDR1 SGHTA and CDR2 FQGNSA. This CDR3 has 15 residues. CDR3 in DNA: TGTGCCAGCGGCTTATCCTCGGGAGGCACAGATACGCAGTATTTT. Amino acids: CASGLSSGGTDTQYF.